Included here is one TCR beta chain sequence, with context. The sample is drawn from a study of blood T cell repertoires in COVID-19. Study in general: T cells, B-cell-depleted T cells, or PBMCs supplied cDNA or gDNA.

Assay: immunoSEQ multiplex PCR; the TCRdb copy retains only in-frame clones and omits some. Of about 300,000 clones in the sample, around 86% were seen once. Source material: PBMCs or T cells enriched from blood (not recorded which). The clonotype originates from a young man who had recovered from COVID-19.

The CDR3 loop is CASSHTAGLNSPLHF. CDR3 bases: TGTGCCAGCAGCCATACGGCAGGGTTGAATTCACCCCTCCACTTT. The rearrangement links TRBV11-2 to TRBJ1-6; a weak D match, TRBD1 (5 bases). The CDR3 has 15 residues. Trimming shortened V by 5 bases and J by 7 bases, and 15 bases separated the two germline ends. Germline values: CDR1 SGHAT, CDR2 FQNNGV.